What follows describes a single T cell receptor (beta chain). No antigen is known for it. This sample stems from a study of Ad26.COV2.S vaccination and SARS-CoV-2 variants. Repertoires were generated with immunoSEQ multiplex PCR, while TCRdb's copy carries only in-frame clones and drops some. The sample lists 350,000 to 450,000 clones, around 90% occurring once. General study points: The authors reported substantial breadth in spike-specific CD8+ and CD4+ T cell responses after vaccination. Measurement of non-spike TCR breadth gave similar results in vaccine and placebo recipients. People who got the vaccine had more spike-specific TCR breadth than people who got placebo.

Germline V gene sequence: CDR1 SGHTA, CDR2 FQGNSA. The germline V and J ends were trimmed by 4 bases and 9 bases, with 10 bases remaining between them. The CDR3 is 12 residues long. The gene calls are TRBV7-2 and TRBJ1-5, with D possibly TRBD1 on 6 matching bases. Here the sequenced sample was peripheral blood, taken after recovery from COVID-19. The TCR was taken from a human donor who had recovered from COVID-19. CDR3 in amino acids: CASSSRGRPQHF. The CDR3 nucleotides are TGTGCCAGCAGCTCCAGGGGTCGGCCCCAGCATTTT.